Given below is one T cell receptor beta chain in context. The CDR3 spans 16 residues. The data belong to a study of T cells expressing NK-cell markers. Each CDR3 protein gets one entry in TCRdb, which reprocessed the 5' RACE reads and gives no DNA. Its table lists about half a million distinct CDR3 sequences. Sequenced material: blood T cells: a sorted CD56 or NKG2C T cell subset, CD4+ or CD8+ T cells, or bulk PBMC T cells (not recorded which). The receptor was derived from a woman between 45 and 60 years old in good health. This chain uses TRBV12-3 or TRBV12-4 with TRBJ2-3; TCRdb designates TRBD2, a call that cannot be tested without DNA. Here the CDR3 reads CASTQPSGGPEDTQYF.